The clone carrying this T cell receptor beta chain was counted ten times or more. The data stem from a study of regulatory T cells in long-lasting Graves disease. As to time point: persistent/refractory GD, antithyroid drugs over 5 years with positive TRAb. TCR sequences were obtained from RNA taken from PBMCs. Libraries of TCR beta came from iRepertoire HTBI primers plus Arm-PCR of CDR3 regions. TCRdb reprocessed the multiplex PCR reads via MiXCR and lists one record per CDR3 protein. The data hold around 340,000 distinct CDR3 sequences, with around 20% observed a single time. The J segment lost 9 bases and the V segment lost 6 bases, leaving 11 bases of the junction unmatched. The CDR3 length is 16 residues. Germline V CDR1 and CDR2: MNHNS, SASEGT.

This chain joins TRBV6-1 and TRBJ1-6; TRBD1 matches 10 bases. The starting material was peripheral blood mononuclear cells (PBMCs), obtained when the disease was refractory, from a patient treated with antithyroid drugs. This receptor was identified in a female donor with Graves disease. The CDR3 protein is CASRVDRGRVSSPLHF. In DNA form, the CDR3 reads TGTGCCAGCAGAGTTGACAGGGGGCGAGTCTCTTCACCCCTCCACTTT.